The next 21 T cell receptor beta chains were all read from a single sample in a study of cytomegalovirus exposure and HLA in healthy donors. Primers: 60 Vbeta forward and 13 Jbeta reverse. The data were produced by immunoSEQ multiplex PCR, yet TCRdb's version contains in-frame clones alone and is incomplete. Of about 160,000 clones in the sample, 80% to 90% were seen once. Sequencing used PBMCs. These receptor sequences come from a man aged 50-59 years in good health and CMV-seropositive.

This chain uses TRBV7-2 with TRBJ2-7, with unresolved D. Germline-derived CDR1 and CDR2 are SGHTA and FQGNSA. The length of the CDR3 is 16 residues. Trimming shortened V by 3 bases and J by 2 bases, and 17 bases separated the two germline ends. This chain's CDR3 is CASSFSGSGSTYEQYV. The CDR3, as DNA: TGTGCCAGCAGCTTTTCCGGATCAGGCAGCACCTACGAGCAGTACGTC.

This clone has a single count. The chain couples TRBV29-1 to TRBJ1-3; D unresolved. Trimming removed 4 bases at V and 4 bases at J, with 17 bases between. Germline loops: CDR1 SQVTM, CDR2 ANQGSEA. The CDR3 sequence is 15 residues long. The CDR3 sequence is CSVGTRGDGGNTIYF. CDR3 nucleotide sequence: TGCAGCGTTGGAACCCGAGGTGATGGAGGAAACACCATATATTTT.

The rearrangement uses TRBV28 and TRBJ1-5; TRBD1 agrees at 7 bases. CDR3 length: 15 residues. Germline CDR1 MDHEN, CDR2 SYDVKM. V lost 2 bases, J lost 4 bases, and 5 bases stayed unmatched. CDR3 amino acids: CASSLRGRRNQPQHF. DNA for the CDR3: TGTGCCAGCAGTTTAAGGGGGCGCAGGAATCAGCCCCAGCATTTT.

The chain employs TRBV5-1 and TRBJ2-3, with D perhaps matching TRBD1 (6 bases). The V and J ends lost 0 bases and 0 bases respectively, with 8 bases between them. CDR3 length: 15 residues. Germline V gives CDR1 SGHRS, CDR2 YFSETQ. The CDR3 DNA is TGCGCCAGCAGCTTGGGGGGGCGGAGCACAGATACGCAGTATTTT. This sequence encodes CASSLGGRSTDTQYF. The full variable domain, completed using reference TRBV5-1 and TRBJ2-3, is KAGVTQTPRYLIKTRGQQVTLSCSPISGHRSVSWYQQTPGQGLQFLFEYFSETQRNKGNFPGRFSGRQFSNSRSEMNVSTLELGDSALYLCASSLGGRSTDTQYFGPGTRLTVL.

The V and J genes are TRBV29-1 and TRBJ2-3, with D perhaps matching TRBD2 (6 bases). V was trimmed by 7 bases and J by 2 bases, leaving 16 bases between them. Germline CDR1 reads SQVTM; CDR2 reads ANQGSEA. This CDR3 comprises 14 residues. This CDR3 reads CSADNGGFTDTQYF. CDR3 bases: TGCAGCGCTGATAACGGGGGATTCACAGATACGCAGTATTTT.

This chain uses TRBV7-2 with TRBJ2-5; 8 nucleotides line up with TRBD1. Trimming took 0 bases from V and 5 from J; bases not matched to a gene: 5. Germline assignment: CDR1 SGHTA and CDR2 FQGNSA. This CDR3 contains 15 residues. In nucleotides, the CDR3 is TGTGCCAGCAGCTTAGCGGGACAGGCGGCGGAGACCCAGTACTTC. It translates to CASSLAGQAAETQYF.

J is TRBJ2-5 and V is TRBV19; D perhaps matches TRBD1 (5 bases). V lost 2 bases to trimming and J lost 5 bases, with 18 bases between them. The germline CDR1 and CDR2 sequences are LNHDA and SQIVND (reference sequence). The CDR3 totals 16 residues. The CDR3 region is CASSIQARTRQETQYF. In DNA, the CDR3 is TGTGCCAGTAGTATACAAGCGCGCACCAGACAGGAGACCCAGTACTTC.

This clone was counted only a few times. This sample includes further DNA sequences coding for the same CDR3. The chain joins TRBV5-1 to TRBJ2-7; D is perhaps TRBD1 (5 bases). V was cut by 0 bases and J by 4 bases, with 8 bases left in between. Germline CDR1 and CDR2: SGHRS and YFSETQ. The CDR3 is 13 amino acids. The CDR3 reads CASSLEQGYEQYV. The CDR3 DNA is TGCGCCAGCAGCTTGGAGCAGGGATACGAGCAGTACGTC.

The chain recombines TRBV19 with TRBJ2-2; possibly TRBD1 for D (6 bases). From germline, CDR1 is LNHDA and CDR2 SQIVND (reference sequence). The CDR3 contains 15 residues. Trimming pared 7 bases from V and 5 bases from J, leaving 17 bases between. CDR3 sequence: CASTPGAIGTGELFF. The CDR3 bases are TGTGCCAGTACCCCAGGGGCGATAGGAACCGGGGAGCTGTTTTTT.

CDR3 sequence: CASSPGLGLTDTQYF. In DNA form, the CDR3 reads TGTGCCAGCAGCCCAGGACTAGGGCTGACAGATACGCAGTATTTT. V gene TRBV6-5 combines with J gene TRBJ2-3; 7 bases match TRBD2. The CDR3 has 15 amino acids. With 6 bases clipped from V and 3 bases from J, the junction kept 9 bases outside the gene matches. The germline CDR1 and CDR2 sequences are MNHEY and SVGAGI.

The chain combines TRBV5-6 with TRBJ2-1; perhaps TRBD1 as D (6 bases). CDR3 length equals 12 residues. Trimming stripped 2 bases from V and 10 bases from J, with 10 bases between. Per the germline V gene, CDR1 is SGHDT and CDR2 is YYEEEE. The DNA for the CDR3 is TGTGCCAGCAGCTTACCCCAGGGGGAGCAGTTCTTC. This translates into CASSLPQGEQFF.

The genes are TRBV21-1 and TRBJ2-7; TRBD1 was called by the table and not checked on the DNA. TRBV21-1 is a pseudogene segment. This CDR3 has 16 amino acids. The DNA for the CDR3 is TGTGCCAGCAGTTACCTCGTGACAGGGATAGTCCACGAGCAGTACGTC. Translated: CASSYLVTGIVHEQYV.

The chain joins TRBV7-8 to TRBJ2-1; 16 bases are a match to TRBD2. J lost 4 bases, V lost 5 bases, and 8 bases had no gene match. CDR1 and CDR2 (germline): SGHVS, FQNEAQ. The CDR3 covers 18 residues. CDR3 loop: CASSGGTSGRAAYNEQFF. CDR3 coding DNA: TGTGCCAGCAGCGGAGGGACTAGCGGGAGGGCCGCATACAATGAGCAGTTCTTC. Filled out from reference TRBV7-8 and TRBJ2-1, the complete variable domain reads GAGVSQSPRYKVAKRGQDVALRCDPISGHVSLFWYQQALGQGPEFLTYFQNEAQLDKSGLPSDRFFAERPEGSVSTLKIQRTQQEDSAVYLCASSGGTSGRAAYNEQFFGPGTRLTVL.

This clone was seen only a few times. The chain combines TRBV18 with TRBJ1-1; D unclear. Germline CDR1 KGHSH, CDR2 LQKENI. This CDR3 has 15 residues. V lost 3 bases and J lost 3, with 14 bases in between. The CDR3 loop reads CASSPGVATDTEAFF. The CDR3 DNA is TGTGCCAGCTCACCGGGAGTAGCGACGGACACTGAAGCTTTCTTT.

The CDR3 here is CASSVDSPSRSGNTIYF. The CDR3 coding sequence is TGTGCCAGCAGCGTAGACAGCCCGTCCCGCTCTGGAAACACCATATATTTT. The V gene is TRBV9, the J gene TRBJ1-3; D not certain. The V end lost 0 bases, the J end lost 0 bases, and 13 bases lay between the germline ends. The CDR3 length is 17 residues. Germline-derived CDR1 and CDR2 are SGDLS and YYNGEE.

This clone appeared a few times. This rearrangement joins TRBV4-2 to TRBJ1-2; 8 bases agree with TRBD1. Losses at the gene ends were 1 base for V and 4 bases for J; bases not matched to a gene: 11. The CDR3 spans 17 residues. Looked up from germline, CDR1 is LGHNA and CDR2 is YNFKEQ. The CDR3 DNA follows: TGTGCCAGCAGCCAAGCAGGGGGCGGTGGGGTATCCTATGGCTACACCTTC. Its protein product is CASSQAGGGGVSYGYTF.

The chain recombines TRBV5-6 with TRBJ2-3; 10 bases line up with TRBD2. CDR1 is SGHDT, CDR2 YYEEEE, per germline. CDR3 size: 16 residues. V was clipped by 4 bases and J by 4 bases; unmatched bases: 9. The chain's CDR3 is CASSGEAGGPADTQYF. The CDR3 DNA reads as TGTGCCAGCAGCGGGGAAGCGGGAGGGCCGGCAGATACGCAGTATTTT.

This chain connects TRBV7-9 to TRBJ2-7; D not certain. Germline loops: CDR1 SEHNR, CDR2 FQNEAQ (reference sequence). This CDR3 contains 14 residues. V was shortened by 4 bases and J by 2 bases, with 12 bases between the two germline ends. The CDR3, as DNA: TGTGCCAGCAGCTCTTCCCTGGCGGCCTACGAGCAGTACTTC. Translated, it gives CASSSSLAAYEQYF.

This clone showed up just once. The V and J genes are TRBV19 and TRBJ1-1; the match to TRBD1 covers 7 bases. The CDR3 is made up of 15 amino acids. V trimming: 3 bases; J trimming: 4 bases; junction bases outside the gene matches: 8. Germline V CDR1 and CDR2: LNHDA, SQIVND (reference sequence). CDR3 in amino acids: CASSMKASGGTEAFF. CDR3 nucleotide sequence: TGTGCCAGTAGTATGAAGGCGTCAGGGGGCACTGAAGCTTTCTTT.

This rearrangement joins TRBV14 to TRBJ2-2, with D possibly TRBD2 on 6 matching bases. This CDR3 is built from 15 residues. Per the germline V gene, CDR1 is SGHDN and CDR2 is FVKESK. V gave up 6 bases and J gave up 2 bases, with 13 bases separating them. The CDR3 DNA reads TGTGCCAGCAGGGCGGGACTCACTAACACCGGGGAGCTGTTTTTT. Translation: CASRAGLTNTGELFF.

The genes are TRBV21-1 and TRBJ1-3. TRBV21-1 counts as a pseudogene. The CDR3 spans 13 residues. The CDR3 nucleotides read TGTGCCAGCAGCAACGCAAGCGGAGACACCATATATTTT. Protein: CASSNASGDTIYF.